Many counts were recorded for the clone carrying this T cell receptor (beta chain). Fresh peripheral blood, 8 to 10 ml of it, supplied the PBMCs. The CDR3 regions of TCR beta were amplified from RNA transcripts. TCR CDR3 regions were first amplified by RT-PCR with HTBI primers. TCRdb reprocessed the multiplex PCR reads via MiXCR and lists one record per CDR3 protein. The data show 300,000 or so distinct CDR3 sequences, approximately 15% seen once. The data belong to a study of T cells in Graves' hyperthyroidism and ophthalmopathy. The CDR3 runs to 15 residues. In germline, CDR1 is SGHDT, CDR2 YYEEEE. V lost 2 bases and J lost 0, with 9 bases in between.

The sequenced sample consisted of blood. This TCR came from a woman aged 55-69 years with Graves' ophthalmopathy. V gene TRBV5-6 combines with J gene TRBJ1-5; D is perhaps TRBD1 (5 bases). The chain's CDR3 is CASSLQDYSNQPQHF. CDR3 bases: TGTGCCAGCAGCTTACAGGATTATAGCAATCAGCCCCAGCATTTT. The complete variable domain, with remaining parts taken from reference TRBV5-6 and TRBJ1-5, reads DAGVTQSPTHLIKTRGQQVTLRCSPKSGHDTVSWYQQALGQGPQFIFQYYEEEERQRGNFPDRFSGHQFPNYSSELNVNALLLGDSALYLCASSLQDYSNQPQHFGDGTRLSIL.